Listed below are T cell receptor beta chains from one sample, sequenced in a study of OX40 agonist ivuxolimab in advanced cancers. Generated by immunoSEQ multiplex PCR, the TCRdb table keeps only in-frame clones and is missing some. The sample consists of some 66,000 clones, roughly 73% of them appearing once. Sample: CD4+ or CD8+ T cells sorted from blood, taken in a trial of the OX40 agonist ivuxolimab. These receptor sequences come from an adult with an advanced solid tumor such as melanoma, head and neck, liver or kidney cancer. The CDR3 runs from the conserved cysteine through the conserved F or W. Each record gives: clone size, V gene, D gene, J gene, CDR3 protein, CDR3 DNA. The D gene is left open where the match is weak. The listing skips clone size in some rows; elsewhere it reads once, few, many or a size class.

>.|TRBV4-1|TRBD2|TRBJ2-5
CASSQDPLAVKGETQYF
TGCGCCAGCAGCCAAGATCCACTAGCGGTTAAGGGAGAGACCCAGTACTTC
>few|TRBV6-1|TRBD1|TRBJ1-5
CASSEFRGSNQPQHF
TGTGCCAGCAGTGAATTCAGGGGGAGCAATCAGCCCCAGCATTTT
>few|TRBV5-5|.|TRBJ2-5
CASSLGRSGTGETQYF
TGTGCCAGCAGCTTGGGCAGGTCAGGCACAGGCGAGACCCAGTACTTC
>.|TRBV5-1|TRBD1|TRBJ1-2
CASSLDRALGSNYGYTF
TGCGCCAGCAGCCTGGACAGGGCCCTGGGCTCCAACTATGGCTACACCTTC
>.|TRBV7-3|.|TRBJ2-3
CASSFGGTSTDTQYF
TGTGCCAGCAGCTTCGGGGGAACGAGCACAGATACGCAGTATTTT
>.|TRBV5-6|.|TRBJ1-5
CASSLGSDQPQHF
TGTGCCAGCAGCTTGGGGTCAGATCAGCCCCAGCATTTT
>.|TRBV5-1|.|TRBJ1-3
CASSLHATGSSGNTIYF
TGCGCCAGCAGCTTGCACGCAACAGGGAGCTCTGGAAACACCATATATTTT
>.|TRBV27|.|TRBJ2-1
CASSSRTPSYNEQFF
TGTGCCAGCAGCTCCCGGACCCCTTCCTACAATGAGCAGTTCTTC
>few|TRBV7-9|.|TRBJ2-2
CASSRDTGELFF
TGTGCCAGCAGCCGAGACACCGGGGAGCTGTTTTTT
>.|TRBV6-1|TRBD1|TRBJ1-1
CASSEATRGGTEAFF
TGTGCCAGCAGTGAAGCAACCAGGGGGGGCACTGAAGCTTTCTTT
>.|TRBV4-1|TRBD1|TRBJ1-4
CASSHAGGGYGEKLFF
TGCGCCAGCAGCCACGCAGGGGGGGGATATGGCGAAAAACTGTTTTTT
>.|TRBV30|.|TRBJ2-3
CARNTNPTDTQYF
TGTGCCCGTAACACTAATCCCACAGATACGCAGTATTTT
>.|TRBV7-3|.|TRBJ2-3
CASSLQGGLAATDTQYF
TGTGCCAGCAGCTTACAAGGAGGGCTAGCCGCCACAGATACGCAGTATTTT
>.|TRBV30|.|TRBJ1-6
CAWSQSWDRASSYNSPLHF
TGTGCCTGGAGCCAATCTTGGGATAGGGCGAGCTCCTATAATTCACCCCTCCACTTT
>few|TRBV4-1|TRBD1|TRBJ2-2
CASSQGFVDRVTTGELFF
TGCGCCAGCAGCCAAGGATTTGTGGACAGGGTAACAACCGGGGAGCTGTTTTTT
>.|TRBV4-1|.|TRBJ1-2
CASSQDWGLSYGYTF
TGCGCCAGCAGCCAAGATTGGGGGTTAAGCTATGGCTACACCTTC
>few|TRBV5-1|.|TRBJ2-7
CASSPGGLAREQYF
TGCGCCAGCAGTCCAGGGGGGCTAGCGCGCGAGCAGTACTTC
>.|TRBV9|TRBD2|TRBJ2-7
CASSTGTSGASSYEQYF
TGTGCCAGCAGCACAGGGACTAGCGGGGCCAGCTCCTACGAGCAGTACTTC
>.|TRBV6-1|.|TRBJ2-5
CASSESGTYQETQYF
TGTGCCAGCAGTGAATCTGGGACGTACCAAGAGACCCAGTACTTC
>.|TRBV14|.|TRBJ2-5
CASSQVSQTETQYF
TGTGCCAGCAGCCAAGTAAGCCAGACAGAGACCCAGTACTTC
>.|TRBV5-1|.|TRBJ1-5
CASPLSGEERPQHF
TGCGCCAGCCCACTGTCAGGGGAGGAGCGGCCCCAGCATTTT
>few|TRBV5-1|.|TRBJ2-1
CASSLPGNNEQFF
TGCGCCAGCAGCTTGCCTGGGAACAATGAGCAGTTCTTC
>.|TRBV9|.|TRBJ1-1
CASSSQPFNTEAFF
TGTGCCAGCAGCTCTCAGCCATTTAACACTGAAGCTTTCTTT
>.|TRBV30|.|TRBJ1-3
CAWSGSSDTIYF
TGTGCCTGGAGTGGGTCGTCGGACACCATATATTTT
>.|TRBV7-2|TRBD1|TRBJ2-7
CASSTPGTGESPYEQYF
TGTGCCAGCAGCACACCCGGGACAGGGGAAAGTCCCTACGAGCAGTACTTC
>.|TRBV9|TRBD2|TRBJ2-7
CASSVGGTSGTYEQYF
TGTGCCAGCAGCGTAGGCGGGACTAGCGGGACCTACGAGCAGTACTTC
>.|TRBV9|.|TRBJ2-5
CASSGTGSYGTQYF
TGTGCCAGCAGCGGTACAGGGAGCTACGGGACCCAGTACTTC
>few|TRBV27|.|TRBJ2-1
CASSLTGSSYNEQFF
TGTGCCAGCAGTTTAACAGGGAGCTCCTACAATGAGCAGTTCTTC
>.|TRBV7-2|.|TRBJ2-3
CASSEQGDTQYF
TGTGCCAGCAGCGAACAGGGTGATACGCAGTATTTT
>.|TRBV18|.|TRBJ1-5
CASSPPAVNQPQHF
TGTGCCAGCTCACCACCGGCCGTCAATCAGCCCCAGCATTTT
>.|TRBV4-2|.|TRBJ1-6
CASSRDNSPLHF
TGTGCCAGCAGCCGGGATAATTCACCCCTCCACTTT
>.|TRBV29-1|TRBD2|TRBJ2-7
CSVEDPSGGYEQYF
TGCAGCGTTGAAGATCCTAGCGGGGGTTACGAGCAGTACTTC
>few|TRBV28|TRBD1|TRBJ2-7
CASRTGGHEQYF
TGTGCCAGCAGAACAGGGGGCCACGAGCAGTACTTC
>.|TRBV5-6|.|TRBJ1-5
CASSLRLQPQHF
TGTGCCAGCAGCTTAAGGCTTCAGCCCCAGCATTTT
>.|TRBV28|TRBD1|TRBJ1-1
CASSLTGQGVIGTEAFF
TGTGCCAGCAGTTTAACGGGACAGGGGGTGATTGGCACTGAAGCTTTCTTT
>.|TRBV11-2|TRBD1|TRBJ2-2
CASSTTNRGTNTGELFF
TGTGCCAGCAGCACAACTAACAGGGGGACGAACACCGGGGAGCTGTTTTTT
>.|TRBV9|.|TRBJ2-7
CASSVGTYTYEQYF
TGTGCCAGCAGCGTAGGGACCTACACTTACGAGCAGTACTTC
>.|TRBV9|TRBD1|TRBJ2-3
CASSGAQGVGDTQYF
TGTGCCAGCAGCGGAGCACAGGGGGTTGGTGATACGCAGTATTTT
>.|TRBV6-6|TRBD2|TRBJ2-5
CASSYRRGADETQYF
TGTGCCAGCAGTTACAGGCGGGGGGCGGATGAGACCCAGTACTTC